These 2 T cell receptor beta chains came from one sample sequenced in a study of T cell repertoires in cytomegalovirus infection. TCRdb re-called the reads with MiXCR, one entry per CDR3 protein. The data contain hundreds of thousands of distinct CDR3 sequences, roughly 6.5% of them singletons. The sample consisted of PBMCs. The receptors here all came from a human donor in good health (CMV status not recorded). Some clones in this sample may be carry-over from other donors' samples.

Ten or more counts support this clonotype. The chain is built from TRBV20-1 and TRBJ1-4, with 8 bases aligning to TRBD1. V gave up 1 base and J gave up 7 bases; unmatched junction bases: 14. The CDR3 contains 17 residues. Germline CDR1 DFQATT, CDR2 SNEGSKA (reference sequence). Here the CDR3 reads CSARASLEGQGTEKLFF. The CDR3 DNA follows: TGCAGTGCTAGAGCCTCTCTTGAAGGACAGGGTACTGAAAAACTGTTTTTT.

V and J are TRBV5-1 and TRBJ2-5, with TRBD2 matching over 13 bases. Germline assignment: CDR1 SGHRS and CDR2 YFSETQ. The J segment lost 2 bases and the V segment lost 4 bases, leaving 5 bases of the junction unmatched. This CDR3 comprises 16 residues. CDR3 region: CASSQGLAGVQETQYF. The DNA for the CDR3 is TGCGCCAGCAGCCAAGGACTAGCGGGGGTGCAAGAGACCCAGTACTTC.